These 16 T cell receptor beta chains were sequenced from one sample in a study of blood T cell repertoires in COVID-19. The data were produced by immunoSEQ multiplex PCR, yet TCRdb's version contains in-frame clones alone and is incomplete. The table lists roughly 260,000 clones, 87% of them singletons. Sequencing was performed on peripheral blood. All receptors derive from a woman aged 50 to 60 who had recovered from COVID-19.

The V gene is TRBV7-2, the J gene TRBJ1-4; perhaps TRBD1 as D (5 bases). V was cut by 3 bases and J by 8 bases, with 16 bases left in between. CDR3 size: 15 residues. CDR1 SGHTA and CDR2 FQGNSA come from the germline V gene. The CDR3 coding sequence is TGTGCCAGCAGCTTGGCCCTCAGGGAAGTCGAAAAACTGTTTTTT. It translates to CASSLALREVEKLFF.

Comment on this clone: This sample also contains other DNA sequences that code for the same CDR3. The J gene is TRBJ1-2, the V gene TRBV12-3 or TRBV12-4; D remains unclear. This CDR3 region has 10 residues. Trimming took off 10 bases at V and 8 bases at J, with 11 bases between the two ends. The CDR3 loop reads CATRTWGYTF. CDR3 nucleotides: TGTGCCACCCGAACTTGGGGCTACACCTTC.

CDR3 region: CASSFPGAPGELFF. The CDR3 DNA reads TGTGCCAGCAGCTTTCCGGGTGCCCCCGGGGAGCTGTTTTTT. The rearrangement joins TRBV11-2 to TRBJ2-2; D gene uncertain. Trimming stripped 3 bases from V and 6 bases from J, with 11 bases between. The germline V gene has CDR1 SGHAT and CDR2 FQNNGV. This CDR3 is 14 amino acids long.

V is TRBV5-4 and J is TRBJ2-3; TRBD2 is a possible D gene (6 bases). In germline, CDR1 is SGHNT, CDR2 YYREEE (reference sequence). Trimming stripped 5 bases from V and 2 bases from J, with 15 bases between. This CDR3 is 15 amino acids long. This CDR3 is CASSGPGLNTDTQYF. The CDR3 bases are TGTGCCAGCAGTGGTCCGGGACTTAACACAGATACGCAGTATTTT.

The rearrangement uses TRBV30 and TRBJ2-1, with a possible D match to TRBD2 (5 bases). There are 17 residues in the CDR3. Trimming took 3 bases from V and 4 from J, leaving 22 bases between them. Germline CDR1 is GTSNPN and CDR2 is SVGIG (reference sequence). The CDR3 sequence is CAWRPPGGRRLYNEQFF. The DNA for the CDR3 is TGTGCCTGGAGGCCCCCGGGCGGGCGACGGCTATACAATGAGCAGTTCTTC.

CDR3 sequence reads: CASSPRVGGAGEAFF. The CDR3 DNA reads TGCGCCAGCAGCCCCCGAGTGGGAGGGGCAGGAGAAGCTTTCTTT. The V call is TRBV4-1, the J call TRBJ1-1, with D perhaps matching TRBD1 (5 bases). This CDR3 spans 15 amino acids. Trimming took off 4 bases at V and 8 bases at J, with 20 bases between the two ends. Looked up from germline, CDR1 is MGHRA and CDR2 is YSYEKL.

For this clone: The same CDR3 is also encoded by other DNA sequences in this sample. This sequence joins TRBV18 and TRBJ2-2, with D perhaps TRBD1 (5 bases). Between the trimmed V and J ends, which lost 0 bases and 5 bases, there was a span of 7 bases. The CDR3 spans 14 residues. Germline CDR1 and CDR2: KGHSH and LQKENI. The CDR3 DNA reads as TGTGCCAGCTCACCACCAGGGGTTACCGGGGAGCTGTTTTTT. It specifies CASSPPGVTGELFF.

CDR3 residues: CAWRGLVNEQYF. In DNA form, the CDR3 reads TGTGCCTGGAGGGGACTAGTTAACGAGCAGTACTTC. This sequence joins TRBV30 and TRBJ2-7, with 8 bases aligning to TRBD2. Germline values: CDR1 GTSNPN, CDR2 SVGIG (reference sequence). This CDR3 comprises 12 residues. The J segment lost 5 bases and the V segment lost 3 bases, leaving 3 bases of the junction unmatched. The variable domain in full, with the rest retrieved from reference TRBV30 and TRBJ2-7, is SQTIHQWPATLVQPVGSPLSLECTVEGTSNPNLYWYRQAAGRGLQLLFYSVGIGQISSEVPQNLSASRPQDRQFILSSKKLLLSDSGFYLCAWRGLVNEQYFGPGTRLTVT.

This chain joins TRBV6-5 and TRBJ2-7, with D perhaps TRBD1 (6 bases). CDR3 length: 15 residues. Trimming left V 7 bases short and J 0 bases short, with 16 bases between. Germline V gives CDR1 MNHEY, CDR2 SVGAGI. The CDR3 spells CASIGGRGTSYEQYF. The CDR3 bases are TGTGCCAGCATTGGCGGCAGGGGCACCTCCTACGAGCAGTACTTC.

This chain connects TRBV7-2 to TRBJ1-3; TRBD1 aligns across 7 bases. The length of the CDR3 is 16 residues. CDR1 and CDR2 from the germline V gene are SGHTA and FQGNSA. The V gene end was trimmed by 7 bases and the J gene end by 0 bases; junction bases not matched to a gene: 9. CDR3: CASTKDRVFSGNTIYF. The CDR3 DNA is TGTGCCAGCACCAAAGACAGGGTCTTCTCTGGAAACACCATATATTTT.

The chain carries TRBV6-5 and TRBJ1-3; TRBD1 aligns across 7 bases. Germline lookup yields CDR1 MNHEY and CDR2 SVGAGI. CDR3 length: 13 amino acids. The J segment lost 4 bases and the V segment lost 5 bases, leaving 2 bases of the junction unmatched. The CDR3 here is CASSKTGGNTIYF. DNA for the CDR3: TGTGCCAGCAGTAAGACAGGGGGAAACACCATATATTTT.

The chain couples TRBV7-9 to TRBJ1-5; D possibly corresponds to TRBD1 (6 bases). The CDR3 contains 15 residues. Per germline, CDR1 SEHNR and CDR2 FQNEAQ (reference sequence). Trimming pared 2 bases from V and 3 bases from J, leaving 11 bases between. The CDR3 region is CASSLMGQDNQPQHF. The CDR3 DNA reads TGTGCCAGCAGCTTAATGGGACAAGACAATCAGCCCCAGCATTTT.

The chain joins TRBV5-1 to TRBJ1-2; perhaps TRBD1 as D (5 bases). The germline V gene encodes CDR1 SGHRS and CDR2 YFSETQ. The V gene lost 1 base and the J gene lost 6 bases, with 10 bases spanning the gap. The CDR3 sequence is 13 residues long. The CDR3 protein is CASSLRGNDGYTF. The CDR3 DNA reads as TGCGCCAGCAGCTTGAGGGGAAACGATGGCTACACCTTC.

This clone has a handful of counts. The gene calls are TRBV19 and TRBJ1-5, with D perhaps matching TRBD1 (6 bases). With 3 bases removed from V and 6 bases from J, the gap between germline ends came to 18 bases. Per the germline V gene, CDR1 is LNHDA and CDR2 is SQIVND (reference sequence). This CDR3 spans 16 amino acids. The CDR3 bases are TGTGCCAGTAGTATGCTCCCAGGGGTTTGGGGTCAGCCCCAGCATTTT. Encoded protein: CASSMLPGVWGQPQHF.

The chain links TRBV19 to TRBJ1-1, with D unclear. CDR3 length: 14 residues. CDR1 is LNHDA, CDR2 SQIVND, per germline (reference sequence). Deletions cut 3 bases from V and 1 base from J, with 9 bases between. The CDR3, as DNA: TGTGCCAGTAGTATTTCGGAGTGGAACACTGAAGCTTTCTTT. Protein: CASSISEWNTEAFF. The variable domain in full, completed from reference TRBV19 and TRBJ1-1, reads DGGITQSPKYLFRKEGQNVTLSCEQNLNHDAMYWYRQDPGQGLRLIYYSQIVNDFQKGDIAEGYSVSREKKESFPLTVTSAQKNPTAFYLCASSISEWNTEAFFGQGTRLTVV.

The chain recombines TRBV18 with TRBJ1-1; 8 nucleotides align to TRBD1. From germline, CDR1 is KGHSH and CDR2 LQKENI. V lost 1 base, J lost 5 bases, and 6 bases stayed unmatched. This CDR3 comprises 15 residues. The CDR3 DNA reads TGTGCCAGCTCACCACTAGGGACAGGAGGGACTGAAGCTTTCTTT. Translation gives CASSPLGTGGTEAFF.